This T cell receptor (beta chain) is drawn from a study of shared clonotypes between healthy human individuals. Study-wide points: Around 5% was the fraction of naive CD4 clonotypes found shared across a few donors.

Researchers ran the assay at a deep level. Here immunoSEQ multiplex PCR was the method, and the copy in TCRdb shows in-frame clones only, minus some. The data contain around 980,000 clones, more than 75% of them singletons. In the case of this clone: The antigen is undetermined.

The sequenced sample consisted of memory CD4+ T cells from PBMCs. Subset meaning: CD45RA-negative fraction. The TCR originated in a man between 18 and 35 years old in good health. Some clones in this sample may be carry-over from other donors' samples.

The DNA of the CDR3 is TGTGCCAGTAGTACTACCTCCCGGGGAGAAGAGACCCAGTACTTC. It yields the protein CASSTTSRGEETQYF. This chain connects TRBV19 to TRBJ2-5, with D possibly TRBD2 on 5 matching bases. V was pared by 4 bases and J by 3 bases, with 15 bases between. CDR1 LNHDA and CDR2 SQIVND come from the germline V gene (reference sequence). The length of the CDR3 is 15 residues.